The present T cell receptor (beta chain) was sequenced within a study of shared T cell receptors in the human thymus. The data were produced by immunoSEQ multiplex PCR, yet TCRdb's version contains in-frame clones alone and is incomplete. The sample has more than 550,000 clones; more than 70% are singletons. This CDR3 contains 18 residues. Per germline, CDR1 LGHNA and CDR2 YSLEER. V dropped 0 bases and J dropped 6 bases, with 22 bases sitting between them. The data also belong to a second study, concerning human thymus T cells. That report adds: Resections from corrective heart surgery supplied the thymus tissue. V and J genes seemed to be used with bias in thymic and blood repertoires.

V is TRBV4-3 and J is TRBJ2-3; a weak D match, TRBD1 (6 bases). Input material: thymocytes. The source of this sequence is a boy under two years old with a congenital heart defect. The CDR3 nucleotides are TGCGCCAGCAGCCAAGATCTACTCGGGACACAGGATTTGGATACGCAGTATTTT. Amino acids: CASSQDLLGTQDLDTQYF.